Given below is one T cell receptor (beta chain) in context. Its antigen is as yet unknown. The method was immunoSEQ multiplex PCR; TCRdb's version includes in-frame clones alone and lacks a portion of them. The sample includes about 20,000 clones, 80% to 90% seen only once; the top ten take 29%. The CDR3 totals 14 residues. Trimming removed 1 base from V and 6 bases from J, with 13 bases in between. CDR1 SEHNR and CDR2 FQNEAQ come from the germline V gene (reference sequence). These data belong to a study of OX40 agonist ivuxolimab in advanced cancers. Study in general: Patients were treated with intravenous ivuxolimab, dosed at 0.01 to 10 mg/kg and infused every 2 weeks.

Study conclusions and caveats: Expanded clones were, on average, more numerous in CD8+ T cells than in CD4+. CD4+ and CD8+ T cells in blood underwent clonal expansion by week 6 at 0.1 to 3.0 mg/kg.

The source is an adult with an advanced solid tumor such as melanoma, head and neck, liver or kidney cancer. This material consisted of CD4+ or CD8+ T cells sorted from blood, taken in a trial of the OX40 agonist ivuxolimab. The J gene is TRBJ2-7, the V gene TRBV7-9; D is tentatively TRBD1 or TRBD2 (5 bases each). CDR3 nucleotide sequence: TGTGCCAGCAGCTTAGAGAAGATGGGGGTCGAGCAGTACTTC. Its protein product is CASSLEKMGVEQYF.